A single sample gave rise to the 6 T cell receptor beta chains below, sequenced in a study of cytomegalovirus exposure and HLA in healthy donors. Vbeta (60) and Jbeta (13) primers were used in the PCR. Profiled with immunoSEQ multiplex PCR; TCRdb holds only in-frame clones, not every one. The data show about 90,000 clones, more than 65% seen once. Sequenced input: PBMCs. These receptors were obtained from a man aged 25-45 years in good health and CMV-seronegative.

This clone was counted once. The rearrangement joins TRBV7-2 to TRBJ2-1, with 7 bases matching TRBD2. This CDR3 spans 18 amino acids. Germline loops: CDR1 SGHTA, CDR2 FQGNSA. V trimming: 1 base; J trimming: 0 bases; junction bases outside the gene matches: 9. CDR3 residues: CASSLGTSWVSSYNEQFF. The CDR3 DNA sequence: TGTGCCAGCAGCTTAGGGACTAGTTGGGTGAGCTCCTACAATGAGCAGTTCTTC.

The CDR3, as DNA: TGTGCCACCGGGGAACAGGGGGGTAGTGAAGCTTTCTTT. Its translation: CATGEQGGSEAFF. The J gene is TRBJ1-1, the V gene TRBV19; 8 bases line up with TRBD1. The ends lost 10 bases at V and 7 bases at J; junction bases unmatched: 11. The CDR3 runs to 13 residues. Germline V gene data show CDR1 as LNHDA and CDR2 as SQIVND (reference sequence).

Concerning this clone: A junction end diverges from the germline sequence, so it may reflect a read error. This chain's CDR3 is CASSLPGSGANVLAF. The CDR3 coding sequence is TGTGCCAGCAGCTTGCCCGGCTCTGGGGCCAACGTCCTGGCTTTC. The rearrangement uses TRBV5-6 and TRBJ2-6, with a weak D call TRBD1 (5 bases). The CDR3 totals 15 residues. Germline V lookup: CDR1 SGHDT, CDR2 YYEEEE.

In its sample, this clone was seen a few times. The J gene is TRBJ1-1, the V gene TRBV4-1, with TRBD1 identical over 8 bases. The V gene end was trimmed by 1 base and the J gene end by 11 bases; junction bases not matched to a gene: 12. The germline gives CDR1 MGHRA, CDR2 YSYEKL. This CDR3 spans 15 amino acids. The CDR3 protein is CASSQVESGGREAFF. In DNA form, the CDR3 reads TGCGCCAGCAGCCAAGTAGAGTCAGGGGGCAGAGAGGCTTTCTTT.

A single count supports this clone. The rearrangement links TRBV27 to TRBJ2-1; D unresolved. Between the trimmed V and J ends, which lost 6 bases and 0 bases, there was a span of 12 bases. In germline, CDR1 is MNHEY, CDR2 SMNVEV (reference sequence). CDR3 length: 15 amino acids. DNA for the CDR3: TGTGCCAGCAGACTGAGGCCGAGCTCCTACAATGAGCAGTTCTTC. Its protein product is CASRLRPSSYNEQFF.

CDR3 bases: TGTGCCAGCACTCCGGTGTCGAACACTGAAGCTTTCTTT. Translation: CASTPVSNTEAFF. The rearrangement joins TRBV28 to TRBJ1-1; no reliable D call. Germline-derived CDR1 and CDR2 are MDHEN and SYDVKM. The CDR3 runs 13 residues. Trimming removed 7 bases from V and 1 base from J, with 10 bases in between.